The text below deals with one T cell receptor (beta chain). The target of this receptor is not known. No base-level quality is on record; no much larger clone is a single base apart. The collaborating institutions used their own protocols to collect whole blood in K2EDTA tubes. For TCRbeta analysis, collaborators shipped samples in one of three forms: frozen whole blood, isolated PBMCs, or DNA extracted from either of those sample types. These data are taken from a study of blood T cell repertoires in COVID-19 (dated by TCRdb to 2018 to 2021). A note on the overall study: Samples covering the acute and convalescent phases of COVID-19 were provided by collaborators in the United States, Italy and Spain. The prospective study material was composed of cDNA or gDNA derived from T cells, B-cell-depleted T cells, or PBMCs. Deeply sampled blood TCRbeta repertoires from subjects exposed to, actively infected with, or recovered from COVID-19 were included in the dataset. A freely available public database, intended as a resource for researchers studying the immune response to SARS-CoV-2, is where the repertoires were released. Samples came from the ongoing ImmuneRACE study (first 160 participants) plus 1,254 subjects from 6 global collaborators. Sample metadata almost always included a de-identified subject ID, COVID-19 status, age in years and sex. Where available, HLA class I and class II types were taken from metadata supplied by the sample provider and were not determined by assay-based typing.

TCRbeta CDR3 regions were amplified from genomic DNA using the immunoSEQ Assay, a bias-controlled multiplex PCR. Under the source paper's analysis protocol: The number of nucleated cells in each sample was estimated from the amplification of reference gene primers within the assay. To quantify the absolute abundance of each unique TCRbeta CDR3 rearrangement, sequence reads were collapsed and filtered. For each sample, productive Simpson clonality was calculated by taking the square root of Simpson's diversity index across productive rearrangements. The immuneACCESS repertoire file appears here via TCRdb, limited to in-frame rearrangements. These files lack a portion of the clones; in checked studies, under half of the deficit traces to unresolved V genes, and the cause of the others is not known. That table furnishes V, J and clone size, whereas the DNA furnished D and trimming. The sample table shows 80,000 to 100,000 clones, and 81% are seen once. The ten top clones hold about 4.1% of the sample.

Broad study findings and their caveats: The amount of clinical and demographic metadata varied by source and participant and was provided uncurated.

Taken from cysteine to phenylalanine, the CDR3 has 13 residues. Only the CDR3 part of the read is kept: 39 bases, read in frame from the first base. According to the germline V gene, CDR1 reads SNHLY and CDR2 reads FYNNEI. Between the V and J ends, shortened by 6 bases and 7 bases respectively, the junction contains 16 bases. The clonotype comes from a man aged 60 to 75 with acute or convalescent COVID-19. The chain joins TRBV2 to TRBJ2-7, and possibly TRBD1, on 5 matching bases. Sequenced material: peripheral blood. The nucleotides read TGTGCCAGCAGACCTGTTAGGGCAGGGGAGCAGTACTTC. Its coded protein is CASRPVRAGEQYF.